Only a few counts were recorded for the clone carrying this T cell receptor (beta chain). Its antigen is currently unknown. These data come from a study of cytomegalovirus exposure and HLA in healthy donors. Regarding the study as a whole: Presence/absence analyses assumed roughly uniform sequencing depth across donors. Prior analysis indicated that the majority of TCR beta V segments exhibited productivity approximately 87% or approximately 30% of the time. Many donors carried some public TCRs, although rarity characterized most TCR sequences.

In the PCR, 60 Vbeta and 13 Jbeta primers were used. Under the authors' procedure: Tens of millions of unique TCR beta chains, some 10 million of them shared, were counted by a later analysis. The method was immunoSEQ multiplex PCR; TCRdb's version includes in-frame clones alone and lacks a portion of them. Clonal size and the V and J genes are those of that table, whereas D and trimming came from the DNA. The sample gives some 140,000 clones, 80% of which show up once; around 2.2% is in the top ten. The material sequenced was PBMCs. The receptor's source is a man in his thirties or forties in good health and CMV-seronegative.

CDR3 bases: TGTGCCATCAGTGGGGCAGGGGGCATCTATGGCTACACCTTC. Encoded protein: CAISGAGGIYGYTF. The chain combines TRBV10-3 with TRBJ1-2; 8 positions match TRBD1. CDR3 length: 14 amino acids. In germline, CDR1 is ENHRY, CDR2 SYGVKD. The V segment lost 4 bases and the J segment 4 bases; nucleotides outside the gene matches: 5.